This entry concerns a single TCR beta chain. Per the original data handling: Estimation of nucleated cell counts was performed using reference gene primer amplification. Generated by immunoSEQ multiplex PCR, the TCRdb table keeps only in-frame clones and is missing some. V and J calls and clone size are given by that table; D and trimming were obtained from the DNA. The sample has 25,000 to 35,000 clones, 85% to 95% seen once. CDR3 length equals 15 residues. Germline assignment: CDR1 MDHEN and CDR2 SYDVKM. Trimming cost V 5 bases and J 3 bases, with 13 bases left between them. These data originate in a study of blood T cell repertoires in COVID-19. Study details: Sites across the United States, Italy and Spain contributed samples from acute and convalescent COVID-19. From T cells, B-cell-depleted T cells, or PBMCs came the material, which was cDNA or gDNA.

Specimen: peripheral blood. This chain links TRBV28 with TRBJ1-4, with D possibly matching TRBD1 (6 bases). The sequence came from a human donor in a cohort sampled during active COVID-19. CDR3: CASSAYRDANEKLFF. The CDR3, as DNA: TGTGCCAGCAGTGCATACAGGGATGCTAATGAAAAACTGTTTTTT. The full variable domain, completed using reference TRBV28 and TRBJ1-4, is DVKVTQSSRYLVKRTGEKVFLECVQDMDHENMFWYRQDPGLGLRLIYFSYDVKMKEKGDIPEGYSVSREKKERFSLILESASTNQTSMYLCASSAYRDANEKLFFGSGTQLSVL.